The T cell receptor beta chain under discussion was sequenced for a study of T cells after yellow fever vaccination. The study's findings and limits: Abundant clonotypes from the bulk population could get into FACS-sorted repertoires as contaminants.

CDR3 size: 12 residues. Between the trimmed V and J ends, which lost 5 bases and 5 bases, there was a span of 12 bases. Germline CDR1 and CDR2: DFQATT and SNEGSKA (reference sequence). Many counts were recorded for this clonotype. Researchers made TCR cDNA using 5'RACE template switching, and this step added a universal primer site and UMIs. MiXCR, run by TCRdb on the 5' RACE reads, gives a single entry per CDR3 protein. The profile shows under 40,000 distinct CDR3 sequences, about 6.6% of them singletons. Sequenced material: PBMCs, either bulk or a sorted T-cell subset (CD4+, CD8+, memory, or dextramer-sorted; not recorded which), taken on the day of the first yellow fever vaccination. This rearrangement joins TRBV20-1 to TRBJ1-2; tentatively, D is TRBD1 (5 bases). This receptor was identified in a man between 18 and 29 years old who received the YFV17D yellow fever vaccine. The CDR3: CSAGDSPYGYTF. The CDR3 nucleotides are TGCAGTGCTGGCGACAGCCCTTATGGCTACACCTTC.